This T cell receptor beta chain emerged from a study of control samples from healthy donors and cancer patients. Trimming shortened V by 7 bases and J by 4 bases, and 11 bases separated the two germline ends. Germline CDR1 is MGHDK and CDR2 is SYGVNS. CDR3 length: 13 residues. Profiling relied on immunoSEQ multiplex PCR, and the TCRdb table lists in-frame clones only, not all of them. The sample holds fewer than 150,000 clones, about 93% seen once. The V call is TRBV25-1, the J call TRBJ1-3; D ambiguous. Material: blood. The source of this sequence is a man between 18 and 35 years old in good health. The CDR3 is CASISLGGNTIYF. CDR3 DNA sequence: TGTGCCAGCATCAGCCTCGGGGGAAACACCATATATTTT.